This is a list of T cell receptor beta chains from one sample in a study of cytomegalovirus exposure and HLA in healthy donors. The table came from immunoSEQ multiplex PCR; TCRdb's copy has only in-frame clones and leaves some out. The sample yields 150,000 or so clones, roughly four fifths seen once. Sequences were obtained from PBMCs. The receptors were sampled from a middle-aged man in good health and CMV-seronegative. Both conserved end residues are part of each CDR3. A D gene is named only where the DNA matches it firmly. Size tells how often a clone was seen (once, few, many) or the class of an expanded clone, and some rows leave it out.

>TRBV6-6|TRBD1|13|.|TRBJ2-1
TGTGCCAGCAGTCTACAGGGGAGCAATGAGCAGTTCTTC
CASSLQGSNEQFF
>TRBV9|.|19|once|TRBJ2-2
TGTGCCAGCAGCGTAGGGCCTCTGGGGGGGGGACAGGTCACCGGGGAGCTGTTTTTT
CASSVGPLGGGQVTGELFF
>TRBV25-1|.|14|.|TRBJ2-1
TGTGCCAGCTGGAAAGGCGGGCAGCCTAATGAGCAGTTCTTC
CASWKGGQPNEQFF
>TRBV30|TRBD1|11|few|TRBJ1-1
TGTGCCGGGACAGTCTCTCCCGAAGCTTTCTTT
CAGTVSPEAFF
>TRBV5-5|.|17|once|TRBJ1-2
TGTGCCAGCAGCTTGGCCCCGGCGGGGCCCGCTAACTATGGCTACACCTTC
CASSLAPAGPANYGYTF
>TRBV11-2|.|14|.|TRBJ2-5
TGTGCCAGCAGCCCCCCAAGAGGGCATAGGACCCAGTACTTC
CASSPPRGHRTQYF
>TRBV7-3|TRBD1|16|few|TRBJ2-3
TGTGCCAGCAGCCGACGACAGGGGGGGACCACAGATACGCAGTATTTT
CASSRRQGGTTDTQYF
>TRBV7-2|TRBD2|17|.|TRBJ2-4
TGTGCCAGCAGCCCCTCCGGACTAGCGGGATACAAAAACATTCAGTACTTC
CASSPSGLAGYKNIQYF
>TRBV5-1|TRBD1|14|.|TRBJ2-3
TGCGCCAGCAGCCTGGGACAGGGGTTGGATACGCAGTATTTT
CASSLGQGLDTQYF
>TRBV23-1|.|18|.|TRBJ2-2
TGCGCCAGCAGGGACAGGGGGCGAGCTAGCGGGAGAACGGGGGAGCTGTTTTTT
CASRDRGRASGRTGELFF
>TRBV7-9|.|13|few|TRBJ2-7
TGTGCCAGCAGCCGACCAGACAGCTACGAGCAGTACTTC
CASSRPDSYEQYF
>TRBV6-5|TRBD2|15|few|TRBJ2-1
TGTGCCAGCACCGACAGCGGGGACTCCTACAATGAGCAGTTCTTC
CASTDSGDSYNEQFF
>TRBV14|TRBD1|16|.|TRBJ2-1
TGTGCCAGCAGCCAGATGACAGGGGTGTCCTTCAATGAGCAGTTCTTC
CASSQMTGVSFNEQFF
>TRBV5-4|.|18|.|TRBJ2-3
TGTGCCAGCAGCTTGGGTTTGGCGGGACCATCTAGCACAGATACGCAGTATTTT
CASSLGLAGPSSTDTQYF
>TRBV6-5|TRBD1|14|.|TRBJ1-1
TGTGCCAGCAGTTACGGGACAGGGGCCACTGAAGCTTTCTTT
CASSYGTGATEAFF
>TRBV5-1|TRBD1|15|.|TRBJ1-1
TGCGCCAGCAGCTACTCAGGGGGCGAGTACACTGAAGCTTTCTTT
CASSYSGGEYTEAFF
>TRBV28|TRBD2|17|.|TRBJ2-2
TGTGCCAGCAGTTTTAACGGACTAGCGGCCAACACCGGGGAGCTGTTTTTT
CASSFNGLAANTGELFF
>TRBV4-1|TRBD2|15|.|TRBJ2-5
TGCGCCAGCAGCCAGATAGCGGGAGACGGAGAGACCCAGTACTTC
CASSQIAGDGETQYF
>TRBV10-3|.|14|.|TRBJ1-1
TGTGCCATCCGTGACAGGAAAGGGGACACTGAAGCTTTCTTT
CAIRDRKGDTEAFF
>TRBV18|.|15|.|TRBJ2-4
TGTGCCAGCTCACCAGACCAGACAGACCTAAACATTCAGTACTTC
CASSPDQTDLNIQYF
>TRBV28|TRBD1|13|.|TRBJ1-2
TGTGCCAGCAGTTTGAGGCAGGGGGATGGCTACACCTTC
CASSLRQGDGYTF
>TRBV29-1|.|13|.|TRBJ1-1
TGCAGCGTTTCGCAGGGGAAGAACACTGAAGCTTTCTTT
CSVSQGKNTEAFF
>TRBV30|.|11|once|TRBJ1-1
TGTGCCTGGGCCGTTACGACACTAGCTTTCTTT
CAWAVTTLAFF
>TRBV11-2|TRBD2|15|.|TRBJ2-1
TGTGCCAGCAGCTTAGTCAGCGGGGGACGGATTGAGCAGTTCTTC
CASSLVSGGRIEQFF
>TRBV5-1|.|15|.|TRBJ2-2
TGCGCCAGCAGCAACGACAGGGACTACACCGGGGAGCTGTTTTTT
CASSNDRDYTGELFF
>TRBV30|TRBD1|13|.|TRBJ2-7
TGTGCCCAAAAGGGTGACAGGGGGTACGAGCAGTACTTC
CAQKGDRGYEQYF
>TRBV6-5|.|14|.|TRBJ1-1
TGTGCCAGCAAGTCTGCAGGGATCTACACTGAAGCTTTCTTT
CASKSAGIYTEAFF
>TRBV2|TRBD2|15|.|TRBJ2-5
TGTGCCAGCAGTTCAAGCGGGAGGGCCTTGGAGACCCAGTACTTC
CASSSSGRALETQYF
>TRBV6-1|.|13|.|TRBJ1-5
TGTGCCAGCAGTTTCAACAGTGGGCAGCCCCAGCATTTT
CASSFNSGQPQHF
>TRBV14|.|16|.|TRBJ2-3
TGTGCCAGCAGCCAAGTACAGGGGTGGAGGGCAGATACGCAGTATTTT
CASSQVQGWRADTQYF
>TRBV14|.|15|.|TRBJ2-3
TGTGCCAGCAGCCAAGTCAGGGCGCGCACAGATACGCAGTATTTT
CASSQVRARTDTQYF
>TRBV6-5|.|13|.|TRBJ1-6
TGTGCCAGCACCCAGGACAGTAATTCACCCCTCCACTTT
CASTQDSNSPLHF
>TRBV7-2|TRBD2|18|once|TRBJ2-3
TGTGCCAGCAGCCCCGGGACTAGCGGGAGACCCAGCACAGATACGCAGTATTTT
CASSPGTSGRPSTDTQYF
>TRBV5-1|.|16|few|TRBJ1-2
TGCGCCAGCAGCTCGCCCGAGGGAGCCTTCGGGCATGGCTACACCTTC
CASSSPEGAFGHGYTF
>TRBV7-2|.|13|once|TRBJ1-1
TGTGCCAGCAGCTCAGGGGTGAACACTGAAGCTTTCTTT
CASSSGVNTEAFF
>TRBV7-3|.|16|.|TRBJ2-3
TGTGCCAGCAGCTTAATGTCCGGGGGATACACAGATACGCAGTATTTT
CASSLMSGGYTDTQYF
>TRBV19|TRBD1|17|.|TRBJ2-2
TGTGCTACAACTATTAGGAGGGACAGGATGGTCACCGGGGAGCTGTTTTTT
CATTIRRDRMVTGELFF
>TRBV9|.|14|.|TRBJ2-3
TGTGCCAGCAGCGTAGCGGGAGACACAGATACGCAGTATTTT
CASSVAGDTDTQYF
>TRBV5-4|TRBD1|15|once|TRBJ2-1
TGTGCCAGCAGTCGGGGATCGGGACAGGGGAATGAGCAGTTCTTC
CASSRGSGQGNEQFF
>TRBV7-2|TRBD2|14|.|TRBJ2-7
TGTGCCAGCAGCTTAGGGGCTAGCGGGAGCGAGCAGTACTTC
CASSLGASGSEQYF
>TRBV19|.|16|.|TRBJ1-5
TGTGCCAGTAGCCTGGGGGCCAGCAGGGTCGATCAGCCCCAGCATTTT
CASSLGASRVDQPQHF
>TRBV5-6|TRBD2|18|few|TRBJ2-2
TGTGCCAGCAGCTCGCCGGGACTAGCGGGAGTCGAGACCGGGGAGCTGTTTTTT
CASSSPGLAGVETGELFF
>TRBV5-1|.|13|.|TRBJ1-1
TGCGCCAGCAGCTTGTGGGCAAGCACTGAAGCTTTCTTT
CASSLWASTEAFF
>TRBV5-1|TRBD1|14|.|TRBJ2-5
TGCGCCAGCAGCTTGGCCGTGACAGGGGCGGGGCAGTACTTC
CASSLAVTGAGQYF
>TRBV7-8|TRBD1|15|.|TRBJ2-5
TGTGCCAGCAGAGGGTATCGCACAGGGGCAGAGACCCAGTACTTC
CASRGYRTGAETQYF
>TRBV18|.|15|.|TRBJ2-2
TGTGCCAGCTCACTCGGAGGAGTGGTATCCGGGGAGCTGTTTTTT
CASSLGGVVSGELFF
>TRBV14|TRBD2|18|.|TRBJ2-1
TGTGCCAGCAGCCAAGATCGGAGACTAGCGGGAGATTACAATGAGCAGTTCTTC
CASSQDRRLAGDYNEQFF
>TRBV6-5|TRBD2|14|.|TRBJ2-1
TGTGCCAGCTCCAGGACTAGCGGATACAATGAGCAGTTCTTC
CASSRTSGYNEQFF
>TRBV25-1|TRBD1|17|.|TRBJ2-6
TGTGCCAGCTCCTACGGGACAGGGGGCGCTGGGGCCAACGTCCTGACTTTC
CASSYGTGGAGANVLTF
>TRBV28|.|14|.|TRBJ2-2
TGTGCCAGCATTAGGGGCCGGAACACCGGGGAGCTGTTTTTT
CASIRGRNTGELFF
>TRBV7-9|.|15|.|TRBJ2-7
TGTGCCAGCAGCCCTCCCACGGGTCACCCCTACGAGCAGTACTTC
CASSPPTGHPYEQYF
>TRBV28|.|14|.|TRBJ2-7
TGTGCCAGCAGTTACGGGACACTATTCTACGAGCAGTACTTC
CASSYGTLFYEQYF
>TRBV21-1|.|15|.|TRBJ2-5
TGTGCCAGCAGCAAAGAGGACAGGGTCCAAGAGACCCAGTACTTC
CASSKEDRVQETQYF
>TRBV7-8|TRBD2|18|.|TRBJ2-2
TGTGCCAGCAGCTGGAAGCGGCTCGCGGGAGTGAACACCGGGGAGCTGTTTTTT
CASSWKRLAGVNTGELFF
>TRBV6-1|TRBD1|15|.|TRBJ2-2
TGTGCCAGCAGCTATCAGGGACAGGGGCCCGGGGAGCTGTTTTTT
CASSYQGQGPGELFF